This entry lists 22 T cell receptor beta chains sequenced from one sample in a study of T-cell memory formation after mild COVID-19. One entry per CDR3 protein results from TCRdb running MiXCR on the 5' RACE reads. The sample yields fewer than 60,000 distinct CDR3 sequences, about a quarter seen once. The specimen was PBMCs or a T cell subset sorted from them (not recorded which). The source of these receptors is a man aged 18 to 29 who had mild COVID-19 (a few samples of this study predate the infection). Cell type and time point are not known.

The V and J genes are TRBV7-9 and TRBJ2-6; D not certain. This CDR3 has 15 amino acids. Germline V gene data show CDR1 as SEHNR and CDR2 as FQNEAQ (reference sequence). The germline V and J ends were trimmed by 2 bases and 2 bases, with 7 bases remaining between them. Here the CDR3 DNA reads TGTGCCAGCAGCTTATGGGATCCTGGGGCCAACGTCCTGACTTTC. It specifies CASSLWDPGANVLTF.

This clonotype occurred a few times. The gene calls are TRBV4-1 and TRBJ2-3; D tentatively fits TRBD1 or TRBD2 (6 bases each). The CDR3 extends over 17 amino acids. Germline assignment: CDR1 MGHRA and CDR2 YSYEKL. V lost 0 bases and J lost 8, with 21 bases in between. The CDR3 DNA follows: TGCGCCAGCAGCCAAGATACGAGAATTCGGGGGCCGGGTACGCAGTATTTT. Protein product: CASSQDTRIRGPGTQYF.

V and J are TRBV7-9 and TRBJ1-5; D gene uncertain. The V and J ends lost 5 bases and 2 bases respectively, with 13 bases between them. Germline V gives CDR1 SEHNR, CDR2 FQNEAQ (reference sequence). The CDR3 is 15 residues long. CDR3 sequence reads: CASSPAGRGNQPQHF. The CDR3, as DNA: TGTGCCAGCAGCCCCGCTGGGCGAGGCAATCAGCCCCAGCATTTT.

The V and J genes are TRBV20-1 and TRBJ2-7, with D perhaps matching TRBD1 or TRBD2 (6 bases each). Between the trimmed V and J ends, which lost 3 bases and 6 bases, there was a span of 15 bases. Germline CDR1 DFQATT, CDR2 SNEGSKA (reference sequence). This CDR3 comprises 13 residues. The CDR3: CSASTGRLIEQYF. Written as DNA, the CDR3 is TGCAGTGCTAGCACAGGGAGGTTGATCGAGCAGTACTTC.

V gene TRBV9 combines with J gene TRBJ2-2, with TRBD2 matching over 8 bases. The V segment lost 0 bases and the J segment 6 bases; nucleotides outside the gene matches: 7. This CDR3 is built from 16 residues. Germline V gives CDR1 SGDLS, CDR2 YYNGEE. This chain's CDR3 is CASSVGLAGGPGELFF. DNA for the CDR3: TGTGCCAGCAGCGTAGGGTTGGCGGGGGGTCCCGGGGAGCTGTTTTTT.

CDR3 sequence (DNA): TGTGCCAGCAGCTTAGTCGGTGGCAGGGAAGCAGATACGCAGTATTTT. This encodes CASSLVGGREADTQYF. J is TRBJ2-3 and V is TRBV7-2, with TRBD1 as a possible D gene (5 bases). The CDR3 contains 16 residues. V was trimmed by 1 base and J by 4 bases, leaving 15 bases between them. Germline-derived CDR1 and CDR2 are SGHTA and FQGNSA.

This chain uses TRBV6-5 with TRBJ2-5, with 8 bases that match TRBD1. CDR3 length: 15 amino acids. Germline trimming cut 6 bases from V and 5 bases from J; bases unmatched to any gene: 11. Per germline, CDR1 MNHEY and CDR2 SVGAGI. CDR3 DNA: TGTGCCAGCAGGGAGGACAGGGCAGCGGCGGAGACCCAGTACTTC. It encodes CASREDRAAAETQYF.

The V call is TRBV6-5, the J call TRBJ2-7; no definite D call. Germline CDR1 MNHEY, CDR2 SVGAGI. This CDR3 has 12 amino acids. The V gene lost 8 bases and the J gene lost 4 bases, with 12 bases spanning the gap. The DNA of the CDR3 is TGTGCCAGCTCCCCGGAGAGGTACGAGCAGTACTTC. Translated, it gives CASSPERYEQYF.

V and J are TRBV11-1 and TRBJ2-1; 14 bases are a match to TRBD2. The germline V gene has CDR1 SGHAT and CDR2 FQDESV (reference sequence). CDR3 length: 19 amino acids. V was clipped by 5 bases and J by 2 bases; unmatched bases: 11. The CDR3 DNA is TGTGCCAGCAGCACCTCAGGGGGACTAGCGGGGGCCGCCTACAATGAGCAGTTCTTC. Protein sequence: CASSTSGGLAGAAYNEQFF.

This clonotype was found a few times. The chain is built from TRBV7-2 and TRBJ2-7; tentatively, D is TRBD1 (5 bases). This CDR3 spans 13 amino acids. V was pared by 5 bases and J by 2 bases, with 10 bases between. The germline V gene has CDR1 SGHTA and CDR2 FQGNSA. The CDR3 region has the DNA TGTGCCAGCAGCCCCCAAGGGGCCTACGAGCAGTACGTC. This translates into CASSPQGAYEQYV.

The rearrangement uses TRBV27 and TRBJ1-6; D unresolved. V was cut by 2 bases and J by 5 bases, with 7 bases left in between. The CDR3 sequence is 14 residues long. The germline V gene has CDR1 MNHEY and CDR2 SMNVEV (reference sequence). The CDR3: CASSLGQHNSPLHF. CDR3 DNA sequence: TGTGCCAGCAGTTTAGGGCAGCATAATTCACCCCTCCACTTT.

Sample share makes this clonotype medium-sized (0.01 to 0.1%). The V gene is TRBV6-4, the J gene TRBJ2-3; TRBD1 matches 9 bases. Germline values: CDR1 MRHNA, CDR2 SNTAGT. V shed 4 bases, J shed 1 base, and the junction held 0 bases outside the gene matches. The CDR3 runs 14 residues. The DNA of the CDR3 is TGTGCCAGCAGTGGGACAGGGGGCACAGATACGCAGTATTTT. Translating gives CASSGTGGTDTQYF.

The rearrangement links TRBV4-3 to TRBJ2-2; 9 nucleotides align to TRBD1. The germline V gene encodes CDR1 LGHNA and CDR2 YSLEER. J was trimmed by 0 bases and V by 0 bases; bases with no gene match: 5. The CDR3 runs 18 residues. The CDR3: CASSQEATGGANTGELFF. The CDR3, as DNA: TGCGCCAGCAGCCAAGAGGCCACAGGGGGCGCGAACACCGGGGAGCTGTTTTTT.

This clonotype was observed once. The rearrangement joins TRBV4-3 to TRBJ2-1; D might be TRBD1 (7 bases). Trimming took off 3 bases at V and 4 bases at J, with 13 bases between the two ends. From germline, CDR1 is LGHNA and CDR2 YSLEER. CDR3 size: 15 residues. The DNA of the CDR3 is TGCGCCAGCAGCCAGCGGGACAGCTCATACAATGAGCAGTTCTTC. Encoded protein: CASSQRDSSYNEQFF.

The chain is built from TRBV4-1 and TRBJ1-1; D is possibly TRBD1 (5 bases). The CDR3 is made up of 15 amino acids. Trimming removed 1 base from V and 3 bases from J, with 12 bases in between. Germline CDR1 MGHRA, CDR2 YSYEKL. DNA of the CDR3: TGCGCCAGCAGCCAAGCCCGGGGCAAGGACACTGAAGCTTTCTTT. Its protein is CASSQARGKDTEAFF.

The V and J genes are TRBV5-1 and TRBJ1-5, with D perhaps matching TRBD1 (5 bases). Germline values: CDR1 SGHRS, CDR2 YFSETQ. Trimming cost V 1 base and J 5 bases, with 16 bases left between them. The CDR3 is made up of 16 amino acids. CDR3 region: CASSLYGRDGDQPQHF. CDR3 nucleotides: TGCGCCAGCAGCTTGTACGGCAGGGACGGAGATCAGCCCCAGCATTTT.

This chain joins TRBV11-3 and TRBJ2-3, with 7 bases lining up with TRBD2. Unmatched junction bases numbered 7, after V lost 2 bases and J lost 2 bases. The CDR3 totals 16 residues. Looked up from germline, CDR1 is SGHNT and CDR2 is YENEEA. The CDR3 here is CASSLRASGHTDTQYF. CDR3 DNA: TGTGCCAGCAGCTTAAGGGCTAGCGGCCACACAGATACGCAGTATTTT.

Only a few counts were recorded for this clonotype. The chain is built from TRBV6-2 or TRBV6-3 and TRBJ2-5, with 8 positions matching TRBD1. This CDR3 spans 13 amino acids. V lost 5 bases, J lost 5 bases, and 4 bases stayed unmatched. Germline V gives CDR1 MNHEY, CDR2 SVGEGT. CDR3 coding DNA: TGTGCCAGCAGTAGACAGGGGATTGAGACCCAGTACTTC. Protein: CASSRQGIETQYF.

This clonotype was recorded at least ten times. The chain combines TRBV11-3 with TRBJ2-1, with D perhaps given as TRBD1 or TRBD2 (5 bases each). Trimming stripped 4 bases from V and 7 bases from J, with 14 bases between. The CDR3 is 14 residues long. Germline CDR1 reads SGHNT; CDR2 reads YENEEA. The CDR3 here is CASSSPRDGNEQFF. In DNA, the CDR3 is TGTGCCAGCAGCTCCCCCCGGGACGGAAATGAGCAGTTCTTC.

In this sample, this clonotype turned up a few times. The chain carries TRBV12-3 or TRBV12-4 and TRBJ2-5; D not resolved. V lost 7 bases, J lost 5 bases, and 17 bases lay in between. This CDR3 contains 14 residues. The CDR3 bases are TGTGCCAGCACCCCATGGGCCACGCACGAGACCCAGTACTTC. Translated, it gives CASTPWATHETQYF.

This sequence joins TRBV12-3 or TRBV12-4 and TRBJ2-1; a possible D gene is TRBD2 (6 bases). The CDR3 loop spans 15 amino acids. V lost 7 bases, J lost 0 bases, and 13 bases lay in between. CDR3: CASTPDGSSYNEQFF. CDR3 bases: TGTGCCAGCACTCCGGACGGGAGCTCCTACAATGAGCAGTTCTTC.

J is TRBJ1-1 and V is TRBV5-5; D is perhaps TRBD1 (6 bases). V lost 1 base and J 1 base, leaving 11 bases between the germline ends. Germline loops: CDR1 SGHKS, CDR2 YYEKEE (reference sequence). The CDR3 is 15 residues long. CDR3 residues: CASSLILQGNTEAFF. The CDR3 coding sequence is TGTGCCAGCAGCTTGATACTACAGGGGAACACTGAAGCTTTCTTT.